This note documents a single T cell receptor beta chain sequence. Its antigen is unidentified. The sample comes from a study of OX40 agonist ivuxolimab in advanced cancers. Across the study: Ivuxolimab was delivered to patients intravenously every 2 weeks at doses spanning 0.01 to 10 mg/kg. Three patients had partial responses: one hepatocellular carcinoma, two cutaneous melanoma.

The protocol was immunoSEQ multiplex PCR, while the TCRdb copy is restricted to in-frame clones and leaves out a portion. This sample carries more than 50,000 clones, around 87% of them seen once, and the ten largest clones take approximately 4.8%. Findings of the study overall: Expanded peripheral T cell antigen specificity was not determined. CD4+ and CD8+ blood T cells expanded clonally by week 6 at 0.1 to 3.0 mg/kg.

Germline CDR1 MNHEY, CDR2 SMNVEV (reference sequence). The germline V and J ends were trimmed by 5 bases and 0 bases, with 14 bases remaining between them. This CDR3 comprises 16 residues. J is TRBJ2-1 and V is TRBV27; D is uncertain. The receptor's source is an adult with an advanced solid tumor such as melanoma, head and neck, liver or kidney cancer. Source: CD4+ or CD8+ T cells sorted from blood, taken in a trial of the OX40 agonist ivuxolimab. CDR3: CASSLLRLDSYNEQFF. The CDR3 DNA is TGTGCCAGCAGTCTCCTCAGGTTAGACTCCTACAATGAGCAGTTCTTC.